This TCR beta chain was documented in a study of cytomegalovirus exposure and HLA in healthy donors. General observations from the study: Cytomegalovirus association was listed for approximately 160 TCR beta chains.

Comments on this clone: Its antigen is not identified.

Germline CDR1 is LNHNV and CDR2 is YYDKDF (reference sequence). V lost 2 bases, J lost 9 bases, and 10 bases stayed unmatched. This CDR3 has 15 amino acids. Data came from immunoSEQ multiplex PCR; TCRdb stores just in-frame clones and leaves some out. The table records 65,000 to 80,000 clones, over 85% of them present only once. This TCR derives from a woman aged 18-29 years in good health and CMV-seronegative. The sequencing input was PBMCs. The rearrangement joins TRBV15 to TRBJ2-7; 10 nucleotides agree with TRBD1. The CDR3 loop is CATSRRGTGVGGQYF. In DNA form, the CDR3 reads TGTGCCACCAGCAGACGTGGGACAGGGGTGGGTGGGCAGTACTTC.